This TCR beta chain appears in the sequencing data of a study of blood T cells in healthy people across ages. Study-wide points: Both higher diversity and more naive CD4+ cells marked long-lived donors when set against aged donors.

This clonotype was detected ten times or more. Its matching antigen is unknown. Using a J-beta primer mix together with a sample-barcoded 5' primer, a second PCR was run for roughly 6 to 12 cycles. Each CDR3 protein is one row after TCRdb ran MiXCR on the 5' RACE reads. The sample lists some 1.5 million distinct CDR3 sequences; roughly 27% were seen once. Trimming removed 0 bases at V and 1 base at J, with 6 bases between. The CDR3 has 14 amino acids. Germline V gene lookup returns CDR1 MNHEY and CDR2 SVGAGI. What was sequenced was blood. The sequence was obtained from a woman aged 30 to 39 in good health. The rearrangement links TRBV6-5 to TRBJ2-5; no clear D gene. Here the CDR3 DNA reads TGTGCCAGCAGTTACTCCCGGGTCCAAGAGACCCAGTACTTC. This translates into CASSYSRVQETQYF.